This T cell receptor (beta chain) was profiled in a study of T cell responses to AZD1222 COVID-19 vaccine. For this clone: The antigen is unknown.

Profiled with immunoSEQ multiplex PCR; TCRdb holds only in-frame clones, not every one. The table includes approximately 170,000 clones, over 75% detected once. Study-wide points: The reported proportion of spike-specific TCRs targeting unmutated variant regions was nearly half. White British ancestry dominated among donors, who included more females, and clonal diversity was possibly underestimated.

The material sequenced was peripheral blood, taken on day 0 of AZD1222 vaccination. The receptor comes from an adult in good health.

The CDR3 DNA reads TGTGCCAGCAGTTTCGGGCTCAGCACAGATACGCAGTATTTT. Translation gives CASSFGLSTDTQYF. This rearrangement joins TRBV28 to TRBJ2-3; no definite D call. From germline, CDR1 is MDHEN and CDR2 SYDVKM. The CDR3 sequence is 14 residues long. V lost 3 bases and J 0 bases, leaving 7 bases between the germline ends.